This T cell receptor beta chain was recovered during a study of blood T cell repertoires in COVID-19. Study details: There were acute and convalescent COVID-19 samples, and they came from the United States, Italy and Spain. PBMCs, B-cell-depleted T cells, or T cells were the source of the cDNA or gDNA that made up the material.

CDR3 length equals 13 residues. CDR1 is SGHTA and CDR2 is FQGNSA in the germline V gene. Trimming removed 4 bases at V and 7 bases at J, with 13 bases between. In the original processing: Nucleated cell counts were estimated from reference gene primer amplification. The data were produced by immunoSEQ multiplex PCR, yet TCRdb's version contains in-frame clones alone and is incomplete. V and J calls and clone size are copied from that table; D and trimming were computed from the DNA. The sample records 9,000 to 15,000 clones, over 75% being singletons. V usage is TRBV7-2 and J usage is TRBJ1-1; no definite D call. The receptor comes from an elderly man with acute or convalescent COVID-19. Material: peripheral blood. In DNA, the CDR3 is TGTGCCAGCAGCTCCAACCTCAGAGGTGAAGCTTTCTTT. This gives the protein CASSSNLRGEAFF.